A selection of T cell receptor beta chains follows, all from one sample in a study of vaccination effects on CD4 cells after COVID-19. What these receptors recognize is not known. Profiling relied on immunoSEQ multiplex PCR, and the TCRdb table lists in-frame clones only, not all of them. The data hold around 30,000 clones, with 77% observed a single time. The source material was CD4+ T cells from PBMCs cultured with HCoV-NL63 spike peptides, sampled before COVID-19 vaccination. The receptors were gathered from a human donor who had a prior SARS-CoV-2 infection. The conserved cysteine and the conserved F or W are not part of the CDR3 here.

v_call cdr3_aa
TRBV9 ASSVAAVDSYEQY
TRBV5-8 ASSLMDQPQH
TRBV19 ASSLGPGSDTQY
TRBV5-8 ASSLTQGSEAF
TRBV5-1 ASSRTGVNEQY
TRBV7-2 ASSVGGSFTYNEQF
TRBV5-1 ASSLPPGSYNEQF
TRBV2 ASSDRDRETQY
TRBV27 ASGTAGGLREKLF
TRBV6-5 ASRGKTGTQPQH
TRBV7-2 ASSLAPGLAVHEQY
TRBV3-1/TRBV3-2 ASSQHRGGASNSPLH
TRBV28 ASKQGDNSPLH
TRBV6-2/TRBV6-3 ASSWGAQETQY
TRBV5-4 ATGEDSYSPLH
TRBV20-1 SASPSPSGGADTQY
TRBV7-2 ASSLGRVGTDTQY
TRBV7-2 ASSSYADYSGQF
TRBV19 ASSIAGGPGTDTQY
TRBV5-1 ASNVGGIDYGYT
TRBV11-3 ASSFNSGNIQY
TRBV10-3 AIRKLAGGNNEQF
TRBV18 ASHNDPVGGYT
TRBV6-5 ASTKGGDSNQPQH
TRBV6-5 ASKLQGSAF
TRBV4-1 ASSTQDFGDSPLH
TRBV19 ASSIDRGGYT
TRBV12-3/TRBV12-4 ASSLWGVYEQY
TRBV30 ASTGGTYNSPLH
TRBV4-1 ASSQDLRVYGYT
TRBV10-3 AISLQGPLTYNEQF
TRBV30 AWSRGTEGGYT
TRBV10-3 AISRDPSSREQY
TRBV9 ASSVLGDSYNEQF
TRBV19 ASSIGATGRGTEAF
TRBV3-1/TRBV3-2 ASSQGAQNIQY
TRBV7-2 ASSLSLAGYNEQF
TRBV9 ASSYSAGTAQETQY
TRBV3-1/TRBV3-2 ASSPREQYNEQF
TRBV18 ASSPERSSGTGGGYNEQF
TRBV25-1 ASSESRGRATETQY